This TCR beta chain is drawn from a study of cytomegalovirus exposure and HLA in healthy donors. Assay used: immunoSEQ multiplex PCR; TCRdb lists only in-frame clones, some missing. The sample has some 250,000 clones, around 90% seen once. Per the germline V gene, CDR1 is SGHRS and CDR2 is YFSETQ. V lost 2 bases, J lost 2 bases, and 5 bases stayed unmatched. This CDR3 has 15 residues. This clonotype was obtained from a woman younger than 35 in good health and CMV-seronegative. The chain combines TRBV5-1 with TRBJ2-7; 9 nucleotides match TRBD2. Sequencing input: PBMCs. As DNA, the CDR3 is TGCGCCAGCAGCTTAGGCGGGGGGGGTACCTACGAGCAGTACTTC. It is translated as CASSLGGGGTYEQYF.